These 22 T cell receptor beta chains originate from one sample sequenced in a study of TIL therapy for anti-PD-1-resistant metastatic lung cancer. Documented time point: pre-treatment sample, taken before nivolumab and TIL therapy. The libraries were made with immunoSEQ v3. Sequencing was performed with immunoSEQ multiplex PCR; in TCRdb, only in-frame clones are kept and a portion is missing. There are 50,000 to 70,000 clones in the sample; about 69% occur only once, and 6% to 7% lies in the top ten. The sample was blood, taken at baseline. The source is a person aged 25 to 85 with non-small cell lung cancer.

The genes are TRBV19 and TRBJ1-1; possible D gene TRBD1, 5 bases. The CDR3 runs 15 residues. From germline, CDR1 is LNHDA and CDR2 SQIVND (reference sequence). Trimming stripped 6 bases from V and 4 bases from J, with 18 bases between. The CDR3 reads CASRHHGYGGTEAFF. Here the CDR3 DNA reads TGTGCCAGTAGGCATCACGGCTATGGGGGCACTGAAGCTTTCTTT.

This chain joins TRBV7-9 and TRBJ1-5; no firm D call. V was trimmed by 8 bases and J by 4 bases, leaving 15 bases between them. Germline CDR1 reads SEHNR; CDR2 reads FQNEAQ (reference sequence). The CDR3 covers 14 residues. CDR3: CASPVEIRNQPQHF. CDR3 sequence (DNA): TGTGCCAGCCCCGTGGAGATTAGGAATCAGCCCCAGCATTTT.

This clone has at least ten counts. This chain links TRBV4-1 with TRBJ1-5; D is perhaps TRBD1 (5 bases). Trimming pared 0 bases from V and 6 bases from J, leaving 15 bases between. The CDR3 length is 16 residues. CDR1 is MGHRA, CDR2 YSYEKL, per germline. The CDR3 protein is CASSQDVGTGTQPQHF. The CDR3, as DNA: TGCGCCAGCAGCCAAGATGTGGGAACTGGGACTCAGCCCCAGCATTTT.

The gene calls are TRBV11-2 and TRBJ1-4, with 8 bases identical to TRBD1. CDR1 is SGHAT, CDR2 FQNNGV, per germline. The CDR3 is made up of 15 amino acids. The J segment lost 7 bases and the V segment lost 5 bases, leaving 9 bases of the junction unmatched. The DNA for the CDR3 is TGTGCCAGCAGCCGAGCCGGGACAGGCGGTGAAAAACTGTTTTTT. Translation gives CASSRAGTGGEKLFF. The full variable domain, with the rest looked up from reference TRBV11-2 and TRBJ1-4, is EAGVAQSPRYKIIEKRQSVAFWCNPISGHATLYWYQQILGQGPKLLIQFQNNGVVDDSQLPKDRFSAERLKGVDSTLKIQPAKLEDSAVYLCASSRAGTGGEKLFFGSGTQLSVL.

This chain links TRBV11-3 with TRBJ1-1, with 8 bases identical to TRBD1. Germline V lookup: CDR1 SGHNT, CDR2 YENEEA. Germline trimming cut 1 base from V and 1 base from J; bases unmatched to any gene: 2. This CDR3 comprises 15 residues. The CDR3 bases are TGTGCCAGCAGCTTAGCCGGGACAGGGAACACTGAAGCTTTCTTT. Protein sequence: CASSLAGTGNTEAFF. The whole variable domain, remainder taken from reference TRBV11-3 and TRBJ1-1, is EAGVVQSPRYKIIEKKQPVAFWCNPISGHNTLYWYLQNLGQGPELLIRYENEEAVDDSQLPKDRFSAERLKGVDSTLKIQPAELGDSAVYLCASSLAGTGNTEAFFGQGTRLTVV.

J is TRBJ2-5 and V is TRBV5-1, with 13 bases fitting TRBD2. CDR3 length: 17 amino acids. Germline V gene data show CDR1 as SGHRS and CDR2 as YFSETQ. With 3 bases clipped from V and 1 base from J, the junction kept 6 bases outside the gene matches. Here the CDR3 reads CASSSGLAGVGQETQYF. The CDR3 DNA sequence: TGCGCCAGCAGCTCCGGACTAGCGGGAGTGGGCCAAGAGACCCAGTACTTC. The full variable domain, in which reference TRBV5-1 and TRBJ2-5 provide the parts outside the CDR3, is KAGVTQTPRYLIKTRGQQVTLSCSPISGHRSVSWYQQTPGQGLQFLFEYFSETQRNKGNFPGRFSGRQFSNSRSEMNVSTLELGDSALYLCASSSGLAGVGQETQYFGPGTRLLVL.

This clone has just a few counts. The rearrangement links TRBV4-2 to TRBJ1-1, with TRBD1 matching over 7 bases. The CDR3 extends over 15 amino acids. J lost 4 bases, V lost 4 bases, and 9 bases had no gene match. Germline-derived CDR1 and CDR2 are LGHNA and YNFKEQ. The CDR3 DNA reads as TGTGCCAGCAGCCGAAGAGGAGACAGGGCCACTGAAGCTTTCTTT. Its translation: CASSRRGDRATEAFF.

V gene TRBV27 combines with J gene TRBJ1-2, with D perhaps TRBD1 (6 bases). Trimming removed 5 bases at V and 5 bases at J, with 9 bases between. The CDR3 is made up of 12 amino acids. Germline V gene sequence: CDR1 MNHEY, CDR2 SMNVEV (reference sequence). As DNA, the CDR3 is TGTGCCAGCAGTGAAGGGGGGTATGGCTACACCTTC. Residues: CASSEGGYGYTF.

This clone was found many times. J is TRBJ1-1 and V is TRBV5-4; a weak D match, TRBD1 (5 bases). This CDR3 comprises 15 residues. Germline loops: CDR1 SGHNT, CDR2 YYREEE (reference sequence). V was trimmed by 0 bases and J by 1 base, leaving 10 bases between them. The CDR3 bases are TGTGCCAGCAGCTTGGCCTGGGACCGGAACACTGAAGCTTTCTTT. Protein: CASSLAWDRNTEAFF. Full variable domain (remainder filled in from reference TRBV5-4 and TRBJ1-1): ETGVTQSPTHLIKTRGQQVTLRCSSQSGHNTVSWYQQALGQGPQFIFQYYREEENGRGNFPPRFSGLQFPNYSSELNVNALELDDSALYLCASSLAWDRNTEAFFGQGTRLTVV.

The rearrangement joins TRBV7-6 to TRBJ1-5; D is perhaps TRBD1 (5 bases). Germline CDR1 is SGHVS and CDR2 is FNYEAQ. The V gene lost 5 bases and the J gene lost 2 bases, with 13 bases spanning the gap. CDR3 size: 15 residues. The CDR3: CASSLGGSGNQPQHF. CDR3 nucleotides: TGTGCCAGCAGCCTGGGGGGGTCGGGCAATCAGCCCCAGCATTTT.

J is TRBJ2-2 and V is TRBV11-2, with a weak D call TRBD2 (7 bases). The CDR3 loop spans 16 amino acids. CDR1 is SGHAT and CDR2 is FQNNGV in the germline V gene. Trimming left V 6 bases short and J 4 bases short, with 18 bases between. The CDR3: CASSLGGAGTTGELFF. CDR3 DNA: TGTGCCAGCAGTCTAGGGGGAGCGGGGACCACCGGGGAGCTGTTTTTT.

The V call is TRBV13, the J call TRBJ2-2; D is unresolved. The CDR3 is made up of 12 amino acids. The V gene lost 2 bases and the J gene lost 6 bases, with 4 bases spanning the gap. Germline CDR1 reads PRHDT; CDR2 reads FYEKMQ (reference sequence). The CDR3 nucleotides read TGTGCCAGCAGCTTACAAGCCGGGGAGCTGTTTTTT. Translating gives CASSLQAGELFF.

The chain employs TRBV4-2 and TRBJ2-6; no reliable D call. V was pared by 4 bases and J by 0 bases, with 4 bases between. The CDR3 has 14 residues. Germline CDR1 is LGHNA and CDR2 is YNFKEQ. CDR3 sequence: CASSPSSGANVLTF. As DNA, the CDR3 is TGTGCCAGCAGCCCAAGCTCTGGGGCCAACGTCCTGACTTTC.

This chain links TRBV2 with TRBJ2-6; perhaps TRBD1 as D (6 bases). CDR3 length equals 15 residues. Trimming took 11 bases from V and 0 from J, leaving 14 bases between them. Per germline, CDR1 SNHLY and CDR2 FYNNEI. CDR3 region: CAGTGHLSGANVLTF. In nucleotides, the CDR3 is TGTGCCGGTACGGGACACCTCTCTGGGGCCAACGTCCTGACTTTC.

The J gene is TRBJ2-7, the V gene TRBV27; 7 nucleotides agree with TRBD2. The junction had 9 bases not matched to a gene; V was cut back by 3 bases and J by 7 bases. This CDR3 has 14 residues. Per the germline V gene, CDR1 is MNHEY and CDR2 is SMNVEV (reference sequence). The CDR3 reads CASSLTSRITEQYF. The CDR3 DNA is TGTGCCAGCAGTTTGACTAGCCGAATTACGGAGCAGTACTTC.

A few counts support this clone. V usage is TRBV4-1 and J usage is TRBJ1-6, with 11 positions matching TRBD1. The junction had 5 bases not matched to a gene; V was cut back by 4 bases and J by 0 bases. There are 18 residues in the CDR3. CDR1 and CDR2 (germline): MGHRA, YSYEKL. In nucleotides, the CDR3 is TGCGCCAGCAGCCGAACAGGACAGGGGGCCTCCTATAATTCACCCCTCCACTTT. Translation gives CASSRTGQGASYNSPLHF.

This chain joins TRBV25-1 and TRBJ2-2, with D maybe TRBD1 (5 bases). The CDR3 runs 15 residues. The germline V gene has CDR1 MGHDK and CDR2 SYGVNS. Deletions cut 2 bases from V and 1 base from J, with 8 bases between. CDR3 protein: CASSERQLNTGELFF. The CDR3 DNA is TGTGCCAGCAGTGAACGACAGCTGAACACCGGGGAGCTGTTTTTT. Full variable domain (missing parts from reference TRBV25-1 and TRBJ2-2): EADIYQTPRYLVIGTGKKITLECSQTMGHDKMYWYQQDPGMELHLIHYSYGVNSTEKGDLSSESTVSRIRTEHFPLTLESARPSHTSQYLCASSERQLNTGELFFGEGSRLTVL.

This clone was detected only a few times. The rearrangement joins TRBV19 to TRBJ1-5; D gene uncertain. Trimming took 3 bases from V and 0 from J, leaving 6 bases between them. Germline CDR1 reads LNHDA; CDR2 reads SQIVND (reference sequence). This CDR3 has 14 residues. Here the CDR3 reads CASSIIDSNQPQHF. The CDR3 region has the DNA TGTGCCAGTAGTATCATCGATAGCAATCAGCCCCAGCATTTT. The variable domain in full, completed from reference TRBV19 and TRBJ1-5, reads DGGITQSPKYLFRKEGQNVTLSCEQNLNHDAMYWYRQDPGQGLRLIYYSQIVNDFQKGDIAEGYSVSREKKESFPLTVTSAQKNPTAFYLCASSIIDSNQPQHFGDGTRLSIL.

This sequence joins TRBV30 and TRBJ1-3; D is undetermined. Germline lookup yields CDR1 GTSNPN and CDR2 SVGIG (reference sequence). The CDR3 loop spans 15 amino acids. Trimming cost V 0 bases and J 7 bases, with 16 bases left between them. CDR3 loop: CAWSVPDSRGNTIYF. CDR3 bases: TGTGCCTGGAGTGTACCTGACTCCCGCGGGAACACCATATATTTT.

CDR3 coding DNA: TGTGCCAGTAGTCCACAGATACCGAACACTGAAGCTTTCTTT. It specifies CASSPQIPNTEAFF. V and J are TRBV19 and TRBJ1-1; D not certain. V was cut by 5 bases and J by 1 base, with 11 bases left in between. Germline V CDR1 and CDR2: LNHDA, SQIVND (reference sequence). The CDR3 is 14 amino acids.

V usage is TRBV5-6 and J usage is TRBJ2-7; 8 bases match TRBD1. The CDR3 length is 14 residues. CDR1 is SGHDT, CDR2 YYEEEE, per germline. V lost 5 bases, J lost 4 bases, and 8 bases stayed unmatched. For the CDR3, the DNA is TGTGCCAGCAGTAAGACAGGGGATGAGTACGAGCAGTACTTC. It specifies CASSKTGDEYEQYF.

The chain employs TRBV11-3 and TRBJ1-2, with 7 bases that match TRBD1. CDR1 and CDR2 from the germline V gene are SGHNT and YENEEA. The junction had 7 bases not matched to a gene; V was cut back by 5 bases and J by 4 bases. The CDR3 spans 14 residues. The CDR3 nucleotides read TGTGCCAGCAGCCCTCCCCGACAGGGCTATGGCTACACCTTC. It yields the protein CASSPPRQGYGYTF.